These 18 T cell receptor beta chains were all obtained from the same sample, sequenced in a study of spatial heterogeneity in lung cancer. Each CDR3 protein is one row after TCRdb ran MiXCR on the 5' RACE reads. This table holds approximately 49,000 distinct CDR3 sequences, approximately 5.7% found once. Time point noted: sample taken at primary tumor resection. The source was PBMCs, collected at surgery. Receptor source: a male donor with early-stage non-small cell lung cancer.

This clonotype was recorded at least ten times. The V call is TRBV19, the J call TRBJ2-2, with D unclear. Trimming removed 6 bases from V and 7 bases from J, with 15 bases in between. Germline assignment: CDR1 LNHDA and CDR2 SQIVND (reference sequence). The CDR3 contains 14 residues. CDR3: CASSPRKQGGELFF. CDR3 bases: TGTGCCAGTAGCCCCAGGAAGCAAGGCGGGGAGCTGTTTTTT.

This clonotype showed up many times. V gene TRBV4-1 combines with J gene TRBJ2-2; the match to TRBD1 covers 7 bases. Trimming cost V 4 bases and J 2 bases; bases outside gene matches: 13. Germline V gene lookup returns CDR1 MGHRA and CDR2 YSYEKL. The CDR3 contains 18 residues. The CDR3, as DNA: TGCGCCAGCAGCCTCCCCCCCCCGGGACAGCTTAACACCGGGGAGCTGTTTTTT. This encodes CASSLPPPGQLNTGELFF.

This clonotype showed up many times. The chain is built from TRBV7-2 and TRBJ2-6; 7 bases are a match to TRBD2. CDR3 length equals 16 residues. Germline trimming cut 3 bases from V and 2 bases from J; bases unmatched to any gene: 4. Germline V gene lookup returns CDR1 SGHTA and CDR2 FQGNSA. The CDR3 loop reads CASSLGTSAGANVLTF. The DNA for the CDR3 is TGTGCCAGCAGCTTGGGTACTAGCGCTGGGGCCAACGTCCTGACTTTC.

This clonotype was recorded a few times. V gene TRBV2 combines with J gene TRBJ2-1; either TRBD1 or TRBD2 may fit D (5 bases each). The V end lost 5 bases, the J end lost 2 bases, and 10 bases lay between the germline ends. The CDR3 extends over 14 amino acids. Germline CDR1 is SNHLY and CDR2 is FYNNEI. CDR3: CASSRDRPYNEQFF. CDR3 coding DNA: TGTGCCAGCAGTCGGGACCGCCCCTACAATGAGCAGTTCTTC.

This clonotype was seen repeatedly, ten times or more. The chain is built from TRBV15 and TRBJ2-1; 7 bases are a match to TRBD2. The CDR3 covers 14 residues. The ends lost 0 bases at V and 10 bases at J; junction bases unmatched: 6. Germline V gene sequence: CDR1 LNHNV, CDR2 YYDKDF (reference sequence). CDR3 DNA: TGTGCCACCAGCAGAGATCGAAGAGCGGGAGAGCAGTTCTTC. Translating gives CATSRDRRAGEQFF.

This clonotype was detected many times. V and J are TRBV21-1 and TRBJ1-2; the tabulated D call, TRBD1, remains unverified against the DNA. TRBV21-1 corresponds to a pseudogene. The CDR3 extends over 13 amino acids. The CDR3 is CASAPGTAYGYTF. CDR3 sequence (DNA): TGTGCCAGCGCTCCCGGGACAGCCTATGGCTACACCTTC.

This clonotype has just a few counts. The V gene is TRBV2, the J gene TRBJ2-3, with D possibly being TRBD2 (6 bases). The CDR3 loop spans 14 amino acids. Trimming left V 8 bases short and J 6 bases short, with 18 bases between. Germline V gene data show CDR1 as SNHLY and CDR2 as FYNNEI. The CDR3 DNA reads as TGTGCCAGCCGCGGGACTTCTCATGGGGATACGCAGTATTTT. Protein product: CASRGTSHGDTQYF.

This clonotype was seen ten or more times. The chain couples TRBV9 to TRBJ1-6; D is uncertain. The length of the CDR3 is 14 residues. V dropped 4 bases and J dropped 7 bases, with 12 bases sitting between them. Looked up from germline, CDR1 is SGDLS and CDR2 is YYNGEE. The CDR3 loop reads CASSPGRANSPLHF. The CDR3 coding sequence is TGTGCCAGCAGCCCCGGACGGGCGAATTCACCCCTCCACTTT.

This clonotype is categorized as medium-sized (0.01 to 0.1%). CDR3 bases: TGCAGTGCTCCTCAACTAAGACCGGGACTAGCGAGCTACGAGCAGTACTTC. Amino acids: CSAPQLRPGLASYEQYF. The chain combines TRBV20-1 with TRBJ2-7; 10 bases agree with TRBD2. Germline V gene lookup returns CDR1 DFQATT and CDR2 SNEGSKA (reference sequence). This CDR3 comprises 17 residues. V was pared by 5 bases and J by 3 bases, with 16 bases of the junction left unmatched.

The table lists this clonotype with many counts. This chain uses TRBV5-1 with TRBJ2-1, with 9 positions matching TRBD2. The CDR3 extends over 16 amino acids. J was trimmed by 5 bases and V by 5 bases; bases with no gene match: 11. Germline-derived CDR1 and CDR2 are SGHRS and YFSETQ. CDR3 sequence reads: CASRFFSAGGDNEQFF. DNA of the CDR3: TGCGCCAGCAGGTTCTTCTCAGCGGGGGGCGACAATGAGCAGTTCTTC.

This clonotype showed up many times. Here the CDR3 reads CASSIGQLYEQYF. CDR3 coding DNA: TGTGCCAGCAGCATCGGACAGTTATACGAGCAGTACTTC. V and J are TRBV28 and TRBJ2-7, with D tentatively TRBD1 (6 bases). The CDR3 has 13 residues. CDR1 is MDHEN, CDR2 SYDVKM, per germline. Between the trimmed V and J ends, which lost 6 bases and 4 bases, there was a span of 13 bases. Combining the CDR3 with reference TRBV28 and TRBJ2-7 gives the whole variable domain DVKVTQSSRYLVKRTGEKVFLECVQDMDHENMFWYRQDPGLGLRLIYFSYDVKMKEKGDIPEGYSVSREKKERFSLILESASTNQTSMYLCASSIGQLYEQYFGPGTRLTVT.

This clonotype appeared many times. The chain carries TRBV7-9 and TRBJ2-3; D tentatively fits TRBD1 or TRBD2 (5 bases each). The CDR3 contains 14 residues. CDR1 SEHNR and CDR2 FQNEAQ come from the germline V gene (reference sequence). With 4 bases removed from V and 3 bases from J, the gap between germline ends came to 11 bases. In DNA, the CDR3 is TGTGCCAGCAGCTCTAAGGGGAGTACAGATACGCAGTATTTT. Encoded protein: CASSSKGSTDTQYF.

This clonotype was observed many times. The chain employs TRBV5-4 and TRBJ2-1; TRBD2 matches 9 bases. CDR3 length: 15 residues. The germline V gene has CDR1 SGHNT and CDR2 YYREEE (reference sequence). The V segment lost 5 bases and the J segment 1 base; nucleotides outside the gene matches: 4. The CDR3 sequence is CASRDSGRSYNEQFF. The CDR3 region has the DNA TGTGCCAGCAGAGATAGCGGGAGATCCTACAATGAGCAGTTCTTC.

The chain is built from TRBV7-9 and TRBJ2-7; D may be TRBD1 (6 bases). Trimming took 6 bases from V and 3 from J, leaving 15 bases between them. Germline V gene data show CDR1 as SEHNR and CDR2 as FQNEAQ (reference sequence). The CDR3 runs to 14 residues. The CDR3 reads CASRPGQGNYEQYF. The CDR3 DNA reads TGTGCCAGCAGGCCGGGACAAGGAAACTACGAGCAGTACTTC. The full variable domain, in which reference TRBV7-9 and TRBJ2-7 provide the parts outside the CDR3, is DTGVSQNPRHKITKRGQNVTFRCDPISEHNRLYWYRQTLGQGPEFLTYFQNEAQLEKSRLLSDRFSAERPKGSFSTLEIQRTEQGDSAMYLCASRPGQGNYEQYFGPGTRLTVT.

This clonotype was recorded many times. The rearrangement links TRBV15 to TRBJ2-2; D gene unclear. This CDR3 spans 15 amino acids. Trimming took 5 bases from V and 1 from J, leaving 11 bases between them. CDR1 LNHNV and CDR2 YYDKDF come from the germline V gene (reference sequence). CDR3 in amino acids: CATSGDTRNTGELFF. DNA for the CDR3: TGTGCCACCAGCGGCGACACGAGGAACACCGGGGAGCTGTTTTTT.

This clonotype showed up many times. The rearrangement uses TRBV27 and TRBJ2-2; D is possibly TRBD1 (6 bases). The V end was cut by 5 bases, the J end by 1 base, with 11 bases between. The CDR3 consists of 15 residues. Germline loops: CDR1 MNHEY, CDR2 SMNVEV (reference sequence). CDR3 in DNA: TGTGCCAGCAGTCCCCAGACAGGGAACACCGGGGAGCTGTTTTTT. Its translation is CASSPQTGNTGELFF.

This clonotype showed up many times. The V call is TRBV28, the J call TRBJ1-1; D ambiguous. CDR3 size: 13 residues. Germline loops: CDR1 MDHEN, CDR2 SYDVKM. Trimming stripped 6 bases from V and 3 bases from J, with 11 bases between. The CDR3 sequence is CASRAPQYTEAFF. CDR3 sequence (DNA): TGTGCCAGCAGAGCCCCTCAGTACACTGAAGCTTTCTTT. Looking up the rest from reference TRBV28 and TRBJ1-1 gives the full variable domain: DVKVTQSSRYLVKRTGEKVFLECVQDMDHENMFWYRQDPGLGLRLIYFSYDVKMKEKGDIPEGYSVSREKKERFSLILESASTNQTSMYLCASRAPQYTEAFFGQGTRLTVV.

This clonotype was counted at least ten times. The chain's CDR3 is CAGGDRQGLRSGANVLTF. The CDR3 DNA follows: TGTGCCGGCGGGGACCGACAGGGGTTAAGATCTGGGGCCAACGTCCTGACTTTC. The chain recombines TRBV6-2 or TRBV6-3 with TRBJ2-6, with 8 nucleotides matching TRBD1. CDR1 and CDR2 (germline): MNHEY, SVGEGT. V gave up 11 bases and J gave up 1 base; unmatched junction bases: 16. This CDR3 spans 18 amino acids.